The rows below give T cell receptor beta chains drawn from one sample of a study of regulatory T cells in long-lasting Graves disease. TCRdb re-called the multiplex PCR reads through MiXCR, storing one row per CDR3 protein. The data contain 410,000 or so distinct CDR3 sequences, under 15% of them singletons. This sample was shared with a second study, whose subject was T cells in Graves' hyperthyroidism and ophthalmopathy.

Sequenced material: peripheral blood mononuclear cells (PBMCs), taken at new diagnosis, from a patient treated with antithyroid drugs. The source is a young woman with Graves disease. The CDR3 runs from the conserved cysteine through the conserved F or W. A D gene is named only where the DNA matches it firmly. Clone size is given for some rows only: seen once, a few or many times, or a class if the clone is expanded.

>-|-|TRBJ2-3|TRBV24-1
CATSDNRFFTDTQYF
TGTGCCACCAGTGATAACAGGTTTTTCACAGATACGCAGTATTTT
>few|-|TRBJ1-5|TRBV24-1
CATSDGGQPQHF
TGTGCCACCAGTGATGGTGGGCAGCCCCAGCATTTT
>few|-|TRBJ2-1|TRBV6-1
CASILANEQFF
TGTGCCAGCATCCTAGCCAATGAGCAGTTCTTC
>many|-|TRBJ2-1|TRBV3-1
CASSQLADEQFF
TGTGCCAGCAGCCAACTAGCCGATGAGCAGTTCTTC
>-|-|TRBJ2-7|TRBV15
CATSSRDSTYEQYF
TGTGCCACCAGCAGCCGGGACTCAACCTACGAGCAGTACTTC
>many|-|TRBJ1-1|TRBV30
CAWSGRTGMPEGVF
TGTGCCTGGAGTGGACGAACAGGGATGCCAGAAGGAGTCTTT
>-|TRBD2|TRBJ2-2|TRBV6-5
CASSYSTSGTGELFF
TGTGCCAGCAGTTACTCAACTAGCGGGACCGGGGAGCTGTTTTTT
>many|TRBD2|TRBJ2-1|TRBV15
CATSRAGLDPWDEQFF
TGTGCCACCAGCAGAGCTGGACTAGATCCCTGGGATGAGCAGTTCTTC
>once|TRBD1|TRBJ1-5|TRBV12-3/TRBV12-4
CASSPTLTGGVQPQHF
TGTGCCAGCAGCCCGACGCTGACAGGGGGTGTTCAGCCCCAGCATTTT
>many|-|TRBJ1-1|TRBV11-3
CASSDHRRMNTEAFF
TGTGCCAGCAGCGATCACAGGAGGATGAACACTGAAGCTTTCTTT
>-|TRBD2|TRBJ2-1|TRBV24-1
CATSVGAGGVNEQFF
TGTGCCACCAGTGTGGGAGCGGGAGGGGTCAATGAGCAGTTCTTC
>many|-|TRBJ2-1|TRBV29-1
CGGGSVAFGSNEQFF
TGCGGAGGGGGCAGCGTCGCGTTTGGTAGCAATGAGCAGTTCTTC
>many|TRBD2|TRBJ2-2|TRBV6-2/TRBV6-3
CASSEDLAGAGNTGELFF
TGTGCCAGCAGTGAAGACCTAGCGGGAGCGGGGAACACCGGGGAGCTGTTTTTT
>-|-|TRBJ2-4|TRBV6-5
CASSYSIPGHAAKNIQYF
TGTGCCAGCAGTTACTCGATCCCAGGTCATGCAGCCAAAAACATTCAGTACTTC
>many|-|TRBJ2-3|TRBV11-2
CASSHGTDTQYF
TGTGCCAGCAGCCATGGTACAGATACGCAGTATTTT
>few|TRBD2|TRBJ2-1|TRBV24-1
CATRGLAGEYNEQFF
TGTGCCACCAGAGGACTAGCGGGAGAGTACAATGAGCAGTTCTTC
>few|TRBD2|TRBJ2-2|TRBV12-3/TRBV12-4
CASSTRTSGIIGELFF
TGTGCCAGCAGTACCCGGACTAGCGGGATTATCGGGGAGCTGTTTTTT
>many|-|TRBJ2-5|TRBV2
CASRGTRVEETQYF
TGTGCCAGCAGGGGGACAAGGGTTGAAGAGACCCAGTACTTC
>-|-|TRBJ2-3|TRBV24-1
CATSRGGTDTQYF
TGTGCCACCAGCCGAGGGGGCACAGATACGCAGTATTTT
>-|TRBD1|TRBJ1-1|TRBV7-9
CASSGPGTGWNTEAFF
TGTGCCAGCAGCGGGCCCGGGACAGGGTGGAACACTGAAGCTTTCTTT
>-|TRBD2|TRBJ2-5|TRBV19
CASSIRTSQETQYF
TGTGCCAGTAGTATAAGGACTAGCCAAGAGACCCAGTACTTC
>many|-|TRBJ2-1|TRBV27
CASRRGGDEQFF
TGTGCCAGCAGGAGGGGTGGGGATGAGCAGTTCTTC
>many|TRBD1|TRBJ1-1|TRBV4-1
CASSQGDGTGRRAFF
TGCGCCAGCAGCCAAGGAGACGGGACAGGACGACGGGCTTTCTTT
>many|-|TRBJ2-5|TRBV28
CASSSEGTGPQETQYF
TGTGCCAGCAGTTCCGAGGGGACGGGCCCTCAAGAGACCCAGTACTTC
>many|-|TRBJ2-7|TRBV2
CASTRDSFYEQYF
TGTGCCAGCACCCGGGACTCGTTCTACGAGCAGTACTTC
>many|-|TRBJ1-5|TRBV20-1
CSATEDSNQPQHF
TGCAGTGCTACCGAAGATAGCAATCAGCCCCAGCATTTT
>-|-|TRBJ1-4|TRBV6-1
CASRGSNNNEKLFF
TGTGCCAGCAGGGGAAGTAATAATAATGAAAAACTGTTTTTT
>-|-|TRBJ2-3|TRBV9
CASSPLSDTQYF
TGTGCCAGCAGCCCCCTATCTGATACGCAGTATTTT
>few|-|TRBJ1-2|TRBV5-5
CASSAQGNYGYTF
TGTGCCAGCAGCGCCCAGGGTAACTATGGCTACACCTTC
>many|TRBD2|TRBJ2-4|TRBV5-1
CASSPGLAGENIQYF
TGCGCCAGCAGCCCCGGACTAGCGGGCGAAAACATTCAGTACTTC
>once|TRBD2|TRBJ2-1|TRBV6-4
CASSMSGAGETQFF
TGTGCCAGCAGCATGAGCGGGGCGGGGGAGACCCAGTTCTTC
>many|-|TRBJ1-3|TRBV2
CASSAGNGWGNTIYF
TGTGCCAGCAGCGCCGGGAACGGATGGGGGAACACCATATATTTT
>many|-|TRBJ1-6|TRBV12-3/TRBV12-4
CASSRLGNSPLHF
TGTGCCAGCAGTCGCCTGGGAAATTCACCCCTCCACTTT
>many|-|TRBJ1-2|TRBV10-2
CASSPDRAGYTF
TGCGCCAGCAGCCCCGATAGGGCCGGCTACACCTTC
>many|TRBD2|TRBJ2-5|TRBV6-5
CASSNYAPRGSGSSQETQYF
TGTGCCAGCAGTAACTACGCCCCGAGGGGGAGCGGGAGTAGTCAAGAGACCCAGTACTTC
>few|TRBD2|TRBJ2-7|TRBV15
CATSLEREGFYEQYF
TGTGCCACCAGCCTCGAGCGGGAGGGGTTCTACGAGCAGTACTTC
>-|-|TRBJ1-5|TRBV7-8
CASSSLGGSSANQPQHF
TGTGCCAGCAGCTCCCTAGGCGGATCAAGTGCCAATCAGCCCCAGCATTTT
>many|TRBD2|TRBJ2-1|TRBV7-8
CASSLDRLASEQFF
TGTGCCAGCAGCTTGGATCGACTAGCAAGTGAGCAGTTCTTC
>-|TRBD1|TRBJ2-7|TRBV7-9
CASSLGATGHYEQYF
TGTGCCAGCAGCTTAGGGGCGACAGGGCACTACGAGCAGTACTTC
>many|-|TRBJ2-7|TRBV6-5
CASSYTGQSYEQYF
TGTGCCAGCAGTTACACCGGACAGTCCTACGAGCAGTACTTC
>few|-|TRBJ1-4|TRBV28
CAIEGQGNEKLFF
TGTGCCATCGAGGGGCAGGGTAATGAAAAACTGTTTTTT
>many|-|TRBJ2-5|TRBV12-3/TRBV12-4
CASSDQGTQYF
TGTGCCAGCAGTGACCAAGGGACCCAGTACTTC
>many|TRBD2|TRBJ2-1|TRBV6-1
CASMRPGLAINEQFF
TGTGCCAGCATGCGACCGGGACTAGCAATCAATGAGCAGTTCTTC
>few|-|TRBJ1-5|TRBV4-1
CASSQEGLGANQPQHF
TGCGCCAGCAGCCAAGAAGGGCTTGGGGCAAATCAGCCCCAGCATTTT
>-|TRBD2|TRBJ2-2|TRBV19
CASSIPLAGAPSGELFF
TGTGCCAGTAGTATCCCCCTCGCGGGAGCCCCGAGCGGGGAGCTGTTTTTT
>many|-|TRBJ1-2|TRBV28
CASSLVDRSGVGYTF
TGTGCCAGCAGTTTAGTCGACCGCTCGGGAGTCGGCTACACCTTC
>many|-|TRBJ2-1|TRBV10-3
CAISEFGPQFF
TGTGCCATCAGTGAGTTCGGACCGCAGTTCTTC
>many|TRBD1|TRBJ1-5|TRBV12-3/TRBV12-4
CASSTPIKTGWSNQPQHF
TGTGCCAGCAGTACCCCGATAAAGACAGGGTGGAGCAATCAGCCCCAGCATTTT
>few|-|TRBJ2-7|TRBV20-1
CSARRPGPSYEQYF
TGCAGTGCTAGGCGGCCAGGGCCATCCTACGAGCAGTACTTC
>many|TRBD1|TRBJ1-1|TRBV20-1
CSLRQGQLNTEAFF
TGCAGCCTCCGACAGGGACAACTGAACACTGAAGCTTTCTTT
>few|-|TRBJ1-1|TRBV10-3
CAISVGGTEAFF
TGTGCCATCAGTGTAGGAGGCACTGAAGCTTTCTTT
>many|TRBD2|TRBJ2-1|TRBV19
CASSISVGLAGPYNEQFF
TGTGCCAGTAGTATCTCTGTCGGACTAGCGGGACCCTACAATGAGCAGTTCTTC
>few|-|TRBJ1-1|TRBV25-1
CASSEFTEMNTEAFF
TGTGCCAGCAGTGAATTTACAGAAATGAACACTGAAGCTTTCTTT
>many|-|TRBJ1-5|TRBV12-3/TRBV12-4
CASSFSSGPRGQPQHF
TGTGCCAGCAGTTTTTCGTCAGGGCCTCGGGGTCAGCCCCAGCATTTT
>few|-|TRBJ2-1|TRBV5-4
CASSETGDYYNEQFF
TGTGCCAGCAGCGAAACAGGGGACTACTACAATGAGCAGTTCTTC
>few|-|TRBJ1-5|TRBV27
CASAGQRSNQPQHF
TGTGCCAGCGCCGGACAGCGCAGCAATCAGCCCCAGCATTTT
>-|TRBD2|TRBJ2-1|TRBV18
CASSPRTSGSREQFF
TGTGCCAGCTCACCCCGGACTAGCGGGAGCCGAGAGCAGTTCTTC
>-|-|TRBJ2-1|TRBV6-1
CASTLAGQSNEQFF
TGTGCCAGCACCCTCGCCGGACAGAGCAATGAGCAGTTCTTC
>many|TRBD1|TRBJ1-2|TRBV6-1
CASRERTGSNYGYTF
TGTGCCAGCAGAGAGAGGACAGGATCTAACTATGGCTACACCTTC
>-|TRBD1|TRBJ1-5|TRBV28
CASSLDRENQPQHF
TGTGCCAGCAGTTTGGACAGGGAGAACCAGCCCCAGCATTTT